Each of the 18 T cell receptor beta chains below was sequenced from the same sample in a study of cytomegalovirus exposure and HLA in healthy donors. This PCR relied on a set of 60 Vbeta primers and 13 Jbeta primers. Data came from immunoSEQ multiplex PCR; TCRdb stores just in-frame clones and leaves some out. The top ten hold over 1.1% of the sample, which has about 180,000 clones, 70% to 80% seen once. Material for sequencing was PBMCs. The origin of the receptors is a man in his late teens or twenties in good health and CMV-seronegative.

The chain joins TRBV6-6 to TRBJ2-4, with TRBD1 matching 7 bases. The junction had 14 bases not matched to a gene; V was cut back by 7 bases and J by 8 bases. CDR1 and CDR2 from the germline V gene are MNHNY and SVGAGI (reference sequence). The CDR3 loop spans 15 amino acids. The CDR3 bases are TGTGCCAGCAAGTTGAGGGGGCTTGTCGCGGACATTCAGTACTTC. As protein: CASKLRGLVADIQYF.

The CDR3 coding sequence is TGCGCCAGCAGCCACCCGCCCGACAGACCCTCTGGAAACACCATATATTTT. This codes for CASSHPPDRPSGNTIYF. The V call is TRBV4-1, the J call TRBJ1-3, with a possible D match to TRBD1 (5 bases). V lost 3 bases to trimming and J lost 0 bases, with 15 bases between them. Germline CDR1 reads MGHRA; CDR2 reads YSYEKL. The CDR3 is 17 amino acids.

The rearrangement joins TRBV7-2 to TRBJ2-3; 10 bases match TRBD2. This CDR3 is built from 16 residues. Germline V lookup: CDR1 SGHTA, CDR2 FQGNSA. V lost 3 bases and J lost 4; bases outside the gene matches: 7. CDR3 loop: CASSFSLAGAPDTQYF. The DNA for the CDR3 is TGTGCCAGCAGCTTCTCCCTAGCGGGGGCCCCAGATACGCAGTATTTT.

This clone was seen a single time. The chain recombines TRBV4-2 with TRBJ1-2; TRBD1 aligns across 7 bases. There are 13 residues in the CDR3. The germline V gene has CDR1 LGHNA and CDR2 YNFKEQ. The ends lost 6 bases at V and 8 bases at J; junction bases unmatched: 9. The CDR3 bases are TGTGCCAGCAGTTATCAACAGGGGCAAGGCTACACCTTC. Protein product: CASSYQQGQGYTF.

The gene calls are TRBV15 and TRBJ2-7, with TRBD2 matching 13 bases. Germline V CDR1 and CDR2: LNHNV, YYDKDF (reference sequence). The CDR3 totals 15 residues. With V trimmed by 5 bases and J by 2 bases, 3 bases remained unmatched. Here the CDR3 reads CATSLGLAGAYEQYF. CDR3 coding DNA: TGTGCCACCAGCTTAGGACTAGCGGGAGCCTACGAGCAGTACTTC.

This chain links TRBV7-2 with TRBJ1-2, with TRBD1 matching over 9 bases. CDR1 SGHTA and CDR2 FQGNSA come from the germline V gene. CDR3 length: 17 residues. Unmatched junction bases numbered 11, after V lost 2 bases and J lost 4 bases. This CDR3 reads CASSLSGQGLFGYGYTF. The CDR3 DNA sequence: TGTGCCAGCAGCTTAAGCGGACAGGGGTTATTTGGCTATGGCTACACCTTC. The full variable domain, completed using reference TRBV7-2 and TRBJ1-2, is GAGVSQSPSNKVTEKGKDVELRCDPISGHTALYWYRQSLGQGLEFLIYFQGNSAPDKSGLPSDRFSAERTGGSVSTLTIQRTQQEDSAVYLCASSLSGQGLFGYGYTFGSGTRLTVV.

This rearrangement joins TRBV13 to TRBJ2-3; weak D call: TRBD2 (7 bases). Germline V lookup: CDR1 PRHDT, CDR2 FYEKMQ (reference sequence). V shed 8 bases and J shed 1 base, with 16 bases lying between them. The CDR3 runs to 15 residues. The CDR3 sequence is CASGAGGLGTDTQYF. The CDR3 DNA sequence: TGTGCCAGCGGAGCCGGGGGGCTCGGCACAGATACGCAGTATTTT.

The chain combines TRBV10-3 with TRBJ2-7; D may be TRBD1 (8 bases). Germline assignment: CDR1 ENHRY and CDR2 SYGVKD. Trimming shortened V by 3 bases and J by 6 bases, and 12 bases separated the two germline ends. The CDR3 totals 13 residues. CDR3 DNA sequence: TGTGCCATCAGTGAACAGGGGGAGGGCGAGCAGTACTTC. This codes for CAISEQGEGEQYF.

The rearrangement joins TRBV27 to TRBJ1-4; 11 bases line up with TRBD1. Germline V gene sequence: CDR1 MNHEY, CDR2 SMNVEV (reference sequence). V shed 2 bases and J 3 bases; nucleotides not matched to a gene: 11. CDR3 length: 19 residues. The CDR3 protein is CASSLVERDRGRSNEKLFF. In nucleotides, the CDR3 is TGTGCCAGCAGTTTAGTGGAACGGGACAGGGGGAGGTCTAATGAAAAACTGTTTTTT.

The rearrangement uses TRBV5-1 and TRBJ2-7; the match to TRBD2 covers 10 bases. Per the germline V gene, CDR1 is SGHRS and CDR2 is YFSETQ. With 0 bases clipped from V and 0 bases from J, the junction kept 6 bases outside the gene matches. The CDR3 is 17 amino acids. CDR3 sequence: CASSLEPSGSLSYEQYF. The CDR3 DNA sequence: TGCGCCAGCAGCTTGGAACCTAGCGGGAGCCTCTCCTACGAGCAGTACTTC.

V gene TRBV4-3 combines with J gene TRBJ2-1, with TRBD2 matching over 15 bases. From germline, CDR1 is LGHNA and CDR2 YSLEER. The ends lost 6 bases at V and 2 bases at J; junction bases unmatched: 5. CDR3 length: 17 amino acids. The CDR3 loop reads CASSRTSGRDPYNEQFF. The CDR3 DNA reads as TGCGCCAGCAGTAGGACTAGCGGGAGGGACCCCTACAATGAGCAGTTCTTC.

The chain is built from TRBV30 and TRBJ2-1, with 11 bases fitting TRBD2. Germline V lookup: CDR1 GTSNPN, CDR2 SVGIG (reference sequence). Trimming cost V 3 bases and J 4 bases; bases outside gene matches: 11. The CDR3 extends over 17 amino acids. The CDR3 sequence: CAWSDLAGGRAYNEQFF. In DNA, the CDR3 is TGTGCCTGGAGCGATTTAGCGGGAGGGCGGGCGTACAATGAGCAGTTCTTC.

In its sample, this clone was seen a few times. J is TRBJ2-1 and V is TRBV19, with 7 bases fitting TRBD1. The CDR3 has 14 residues. Germline assignment: CDR1 LNHDA and CDR2 SQIVND (reference sequence). Trimming at V came to 10 bases and at J to 4 bases, leaving 10 bases not matched to a gene. CDR3: CATVGTDRYNEQFF. DNA for the CDR3: TGTGCCACCGTTGGGACAGACCGATACAATGAGCAGTTCTTC.

The chain uses TRBV19 and TRBJ2-1; 15 bases match TRBD2. Germline V gene sequence: CDR1 LNHDA, CDR2 SQIVND (reference sequence). The CDR3 totals 17 residues. Trimming took 5 bases from V and 2 from J; bases not matched to a gene: 4. CDR3 in amino acids: CASSSWTSGGAYNEQFF. DNA of the CDR3: TGTGCCAGTAGTTCCTGGACTAGCGGGGGGGCCTACAATGAGCAGTTCTTC.

The chain employs TRBV7-8 and TRBJ1-3, with D possibly matching TRBD1 (5 bases). Per germline, CDR1 SGHVS and CDR2 FQNEAQ. The CDR3 totals 13 residues. Trimming took 5 bases from V and 9 from J, leaving 14 bases between them. CDR3 protein: CASSRGDGGTIYF. The CDR3 bases are TGTGCCAGCAGCCGCGGGGACGGAGGCACCATATATTTT. The complete variable domain, with remaining parts taken from reference TRBV7-8 and TRBJ1-3, reads GAGVSQSPRYKVAKRGQDVALRCDPISGHVSLFWYQQALGQGPEFLTYFQNEAQLDKSGLPSDRFFAERPEGSVSTLKIQRTQQEDSAVYLCASSRGDGGTIYFGEGSWLTVV.

The V call is TRBV7-2, the J call TRBJ2-1; 7 nucleotides line up with TRBD2. The CDR3 runs to 13 residues. Per the germline V gene, CDR1 is SGHTA and CDR2 is FQGNSA. After removal of 8 bases from V and 6 bases from J, the junction contained 7 bases not matched to a gene. The CDR3 DNA follows: TGTGCCAGCGGGCGAGGGAGGGCCAATGAGCAGTTCTTC. Protein product: CASGRGRANEQFF.

This chain joins TRBV5-6 and TRBJ1-1, with D perhaps matching TRBD1 (5 bases). The length of the CDR3 is 14 residues. V gave up 4 bases and J gave up 1 base, with 11 bases separating them. CDR1 and CDR2 (germline): SGHDT, YYEEEE. The CDR3: CASSPGLENTEAFF. The CDR3 DNA sequence: TGTGCCAGCAGCCCAGGGTTAGAGAACACTGAAGCTTTCTTT.

This sequence joins TRBV7-2 and TRBJ2-7; D is undetermined. Trimming left V 5 bases short and J 0 bases short, with 5 bases between. Germline CDR1 is SGHTA and CDR2 is FQGNSA. The CDR3 totals 12 residues. The CDR3 loop is CASSLRSYEQYF. CDR3 coding DNA: TGTGCCAGCAGCCTACGCTCCTACGAGCAGTACTTC.